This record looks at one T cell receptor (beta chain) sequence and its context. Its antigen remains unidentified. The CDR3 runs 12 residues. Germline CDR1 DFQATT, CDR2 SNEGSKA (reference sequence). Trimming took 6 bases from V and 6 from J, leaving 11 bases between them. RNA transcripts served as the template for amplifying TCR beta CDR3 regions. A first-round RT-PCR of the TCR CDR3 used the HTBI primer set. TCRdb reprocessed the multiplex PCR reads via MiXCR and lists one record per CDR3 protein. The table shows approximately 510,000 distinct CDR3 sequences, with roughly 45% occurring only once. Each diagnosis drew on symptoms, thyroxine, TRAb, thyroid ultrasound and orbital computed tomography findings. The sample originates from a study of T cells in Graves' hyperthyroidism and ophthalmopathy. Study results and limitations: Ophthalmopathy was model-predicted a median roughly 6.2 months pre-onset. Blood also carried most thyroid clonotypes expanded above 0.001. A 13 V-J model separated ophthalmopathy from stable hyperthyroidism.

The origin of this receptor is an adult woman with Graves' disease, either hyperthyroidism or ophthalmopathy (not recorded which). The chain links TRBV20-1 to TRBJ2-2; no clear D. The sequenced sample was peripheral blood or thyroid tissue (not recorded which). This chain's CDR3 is CSASTLSGELFF. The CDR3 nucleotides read TGCAGTGCGTCGACTTTATCCGGGGAGCTGTTTTTT.